This T cell receptor (beta chain) was observed in a study of blood T cell repertoires in COVID-19. Study details: Samples taken during acute and convalescent COVID-19 were collected in the United States, Italy and Spain. The cDNA or gDNA used as material had been derived from T cells, B-cell-depleted T cells, or PBMCs.

V was pared by 5 bases and J by 4 bases, with 14 bases between. Looked up from germline, CDR1 is SGHAT and CDR2 is FQNNGV. The CDR3 runs to 14 residues. Original methodology: Amplification of reference gene primers provided the estimated nucleated cell counts. Clones were sequenced by immunoSEQ multiplex PCR, and TCRdb holds only the in-frame ones, with some missing. The D gene and trimming were derived from the DNA, and the V and J assignments and clone size from that table. The table includes about 280,000 clones, 80% to 90% detected once. V gene TRBV11-2 combines with J gene TRBJ1-2; weak D call: TRBD1 (6 bases). The receptor comes from a woman in her fifties or sixties who had recovered from COVID-19. Sequencing input: peripheral blood. The CDR3 region has the DNA TGTGCCAGCAGCCCCGGGGACACCATCTATGGCTACACCTTC. Amino acid sequence: CASSPGDTIYGYTF.